A single sample is the source of the 18 T cell receptor beta chains below, sequenced in a study of shared clonotypes between healthy human individuals. The table came from immunoSEQ multiplex PCR; TCRdb's copy has only in-frame clones and leaves some out. The data show approximately 460,000 clones, roughly three quarters seen once. Sequencing used PBMCs. The source is a woman aged 40 to 55 in good health. Some clones in this sample may be carry-over from other donors' samples.

The chain carries TRBV2 and TRBJ2-5, with 10 nucleotides matching TRBD2. The CDR3 consists of 14 residues. Germline V gene lookup returns CDR1 SNHLY and CDR2 FYNNEI. Germline trimming cut 6 bases from V and 3 bases from J; bases unmatched to any gene: 4. This CDR3 is CASRRTSGKETQYF. The CDR3 nucleotides are TGTGCCAGCAGGAGGACTAGCGGTAAAGAGACCCAGTACTTC.

The gene calls are TRBV30 and TRBJ1-2; the D is unclear. Germline values: CDR1 GTSNPN, CDR2 SVGIG (reference sequence). This CDR3 spans 11 amino acids. V was pared by 3 bases and J by 8 bases, with 10 bases between. CDR3 DNA sequence: TGTGCCTGGAGACCAGGACGCGGCTACACCTTC. Its translation: CAWRPGRGYTF.

This chain joins TRBV7-9 and TRBJ2-5; D not resolved. The tail of the sequence fits TRBJ2-7 better, so the J call may be wrong. Germline CDR1 SEHNR, CDR2 FQNEAQ (reference sequence). This CDR3 region has 14 residues. CDR3 sequence (DNA): TGTGCCAGCAGTTCAGAAGGTTACTCCTACGAGCAGTACTTC. This gives the protein CASSSEGYSYEQYF.

The chain joins TRBV19 to TRBJ1-5, with D perhaps matching TRBD1 (5 bases). The CDR3 extends over 17 amino acids. Trimming pared 7 bases from V and 7 bases from J, leaving 26 bases between. Germline V gives CDR1 LNHDA, CDR2 SQIVND (reference sequence). The chain's CDR3 is CASTPLGLGGRGQPQHF. The DNA for the CDR3 is TGTGCCAGTACCCCCCTAGGATTGGGAGGGCGGGGGCAGCCCCAGCATTTT. Filled out from reference TRBV19 and TRBJ1-5, the complete variable domain reads DGGITQSPKYLFRKEGQNVTLSCEQNLNHDAMYWYRQDPGQGLRLIYYSQIVNDFQKGDIAEGYSVSREKKESFPLTVTSAQKNPTAFYLCASTPLGLGGRGQPQHFGDGTRLSIL.

The J gene is TRBJ1-4, the V gene TRBV15, with 8 nucleotides matching TRBD1. Trimming took 8 bases from V and 4 from J; bases not matched to a gene: 6. The germline CDR1 and CDR2 sequences are LNHNV and YYDKDF (reference sequence). CDR3 size: 14 residues. The CDR3 DNA follows: TGTGCCACCTGGGGACAGGCCAGTAATGAAAAACTGTTTTTT. Its translation is CATWGQASNEKLFF.

The sample holds one count of this clone. The chain recombines TRBV5-1 with TRBJ2-1; 11 bases align to TRBD2. V gave up 4 bases and J gave up 8 bases; unmatched junction bases: 14. Germline CDR1 and CDR2: SGHRS and YFSETQ. CDR3 length: 17 residues. CDR3 nucleotide sequence: TGCGCCAGCAGCCGAGTCCTAGCGGGAGGTTTATTGGATGAGCAGTTCTTC. Residues: CASSRVLAGGLLDEQFF.

This rearrangement joins TRBV13 to TRBJ1-4; 7 bases map to TRBD1. CDR3 length: 14 residues. V lost 5 bases, J lost 8 bases, and 8 bases stayed unmatched. The germline gives CDR1 PRHDT, CDR2 FYEKMQ (reference sequence). CDR3 region: CASSLKGASEKLFF. In DNA, the CDR3 is TGTGCCAGCAGCCTGAAGGGGGCTTCAGAAAAACTGTTTTTT.

The chain links TRBV19 to TRBJ2-1; D uncertain. The CDR3 extends over 15 amino acids. Trimming left V 6 bases short and J 2 bases short, with 14 bases between. CDR1 is LNHDA, CDR2 SQIVND, per germline (reference sequence). CDR3 residues: CASSLELFAYNEQFF. In DNA form, the CDR3 reads TGTGCCAGTAGCCTAGAACTGTTTGCCTACAATGAGCAGTTCTTC. The complete variable domain, with remaining parts taken from reference TRBV19 and TRBJ2-1, reads DGGITQSPKYLFRKEGQNVTLSCEQNLNHDAMYWYRQDPGQGLRLIYYSQIVNDFQKGDIAEGYSVSREKKESFPLTVTSAQKNPTAFYLCASSLELFAYNEQFFGPGTRLTVL.

The chain couples TRBV7-2 to TRBJ2-7; D uncertain. Germline V gene sequence: CDR1 SGHTA, CDR2 FQGNSA. The CDR3 loop spans 14 amino acids. With 2 bases removed from V and 0 bases from J, the gap between germline ends came to 8 bases. The CDR3 spells CASSLTPVSYEQYF. In nucleotides, the CDR3 is TGTGCCAGCAGCTTAACCCCCGTCTCCTACGAGCAGTACTTC.

This clone has a handful of counts. The rearrangement links TRBV5-5 to TRBJ2-7; 9 nucleotides agree with TRBD2. The CDR3 extends over 18 amino acids. Per the germline V gene, CDR1 is SGHKS and CDR2 is YYEKEE (reference sequence). V lost 1 base and J lost 1; bases outside the gene matches: 12. The CDR3 spells CASSLNLGGRASSYEQYF. CDR3 nucleotide sequence: TGTGCCAGCAGCTTGAATTTGGGCGGGAGGGCCTCGTCCTACGAGCAGTACTTC. Supplemented by reference TRBV5-5 and TRBJ2-7, the full variable domain reads DAGVTQSPTHLIKTRGQQVTLRCSPISGHKSVSWYQQVLGQGPQFIFQYYEKEERGRGNFPDRFSARQFPNYSSELNVNALLLGDSALYLCASSLNLGGRASSYEQYFGPGTRLTVT.

DNA for the CDR3: TGTGCCAGCTCACGCGACACTAGCGGGGCCTATGATGAGCAGTTCTTC. Residues: CASSRDTSGAYDEQFF. The chain recombines TRBV18 with TRBJ2-1; 10 nucleotides line up with TRBD2. V shed 4 bases, J shed 8 bases, and the junction held 11 bases outside the gene matches. The CDR3 sequence is 16 residues long. CDR1 is KGHSH, CDR2 LQKENI, per germline.

This chain joins TRBV9 and TRBJ1-6; D gene ambiguous. Germline values: CDR1 SGDLS, CDR2 YYNGEE. CDR3 length equals 16 residues. Trimming shortened V by 0 bases and J by 10 bases, and 17 bases separated the two germline ends. CDR3 DNA sequence: TGTGCCAGCAGCGTAGAACCGGGGTCGGAAGCATCACCCCTCCACTTT. It translates to CASSVEPGSEASPLHF. Drawing the rest from reference TRBV9 and TRBJ1-6, the complete variable domain is DSGVTQTPKHLITATGQRVTLRCSPRSGDLSVYWYQQSLDQGLQFLIQYYNGEERAKGNILERFSAQQFPDLHSELNLSSLELGDSALYFCASSVEPGSEASPLHFGNGTRLTVT.

The CDR3 spells CASSPGASEQYF. The CDR3, as DNA: TGTGCCAGCAGCCCCGGGGCCAGCGAGCAGTACTTC. The rearrangement joins TRBV28 to TRBJ2-7; D possibly matches TRBD1 or TRBD2 (5 bases each). The CDR3 has 12 residues. Looked up from germline, CDR1 is MDHEN and CDR2 is SYDVKM. V lost 6 bases and J lost 6, with 12 bases in between.

The CDR3 region is CASRGSGAYEQYF. CDR3 coding DNA: TGTGCCAGCAGGGGAAGCGGGGCCTACGAGCAGTACTTC. The chain has TRBV25-1 and TRBJ2-7, with 7 bases matching TRBD2. Trimming removed 6 bases from V and 2 bases from J; junction bases left unmatched: 4. This CDR3 is built from 13 residues. Germline loops: CDR1 MGHDK, CDR2 SYGVNS.

The chain has TRBV30 and TRBJ2-3, with TRBD2 matching over 13 bases. Germline CDR1 reads GTSNPN; CDR2 reads SVGIG (reference sequence). The length of the CDR3 is 15 residues. V was clipped by 3 bases and J by 9 bases; unmatched bases: 9. In DNA, the CDR3 is TGTGCCTGGAGCGGAGGACTAGCGGGAGCCCCCACGCAGTATTTT. Translating gives CAWSGGLAGAPTQYF.

The chain joins TRBV5-6 to TRBJ1-3; no definite D call. V shed 2 bases and J shed 11 bases, with 11 bases lying between them. In germline, CDR1 is SGHDT, CDR2 YYEEEE. The CDR3 runs 12 residues. Here the CDR3 DNA reads TGTGCCAGCAGCTTAGGGCCAACCGCCATATATTTT. This translates into CASSLGPTAIYF.

For the CDR3, the DNA is TGTGCTAGTGGTATCCAAGCGGGAGGGGGCACAGATACGCAGTATTTT. It specifies CASGIQAGGGTDTQYF. This rearrangement joins TRBV12-5 to TRBJ2-3; 10 bases match TRBD2. Germline trimming cut 5 bases from V and 1 base from J; bases unmatched to any gene: 6. Germline assignment: CDR1 LGHNT and CDR2 FRNRAP. The CDR3 runs 16 residues. Supplemented by reference TRBV12-5 and TRBJ2-3, the full variable domain reads DARVTQTPRHKVTEMGQEVTMRCQPILGHNTVFWYRQTMMQGLELLAYFRNRAPLDDSGMPKDRFSAEMPDATLATLKIQPSEPRDSAVYFCASGIQAGGGTDTQYFGPGTRLTVL.

The rearrangement uses TRBV11-2 and TRBJ2-7, with a possible D match to TRBD2 (6 bases). The germline gives CDR1 SGHAT, CDR2 FQNNGV. Trimming shortened V by 4 bases and J by 4 bases, and 20 bases separated the two germline ends. The CDR3 is made up of 16 amino acids. The CDR3 is CASSSLGTSRGYEQYF. The CDR3 region has the DNA TGTGCCAGCAGCTCCCTCGGGACTTCACGGGGGTACGAGCAGTACTTC.